This TCR beta chain was recorded in a study of blood T cell repertoires in COVID-19. The overall study: Nucleic acid was either cDNA or gDNA, and it came from T cells, B-cell-depleted T cells, or PBMCs.

J was trimmed by 4 bases and V by 1 base; bases with no gene match: 5. This CDR3 region has 16 residues. Per the germline V gene, CDR1 is SGHRS and CDR2 is YFSETQ. Authors' data handling: Reference gene primer amplification gave nucleated cell count estimates. The assay was immunoSEQ multiplex PCR, and TCRdb's table has in-frame clones only and misses some. Clonal size and the V and J genes are those of that table, whereas D and trimming came from the DNA. The table records 150,000 to 180,000 clones, 65% to 90% of them present only once. It was during active infection that Seattle patients were enrolled and then longitudinally followed. In its sample, this clone was seen a few times.

The TCR was taken from a woman aged 60-75 years with COVID-19, enrolled during active disease. V gene TRBV5-1 combines with J gene TRBJ1-5; 10 bases align to TRBD1. Sequencing was performed on peripheral blood. CDR3 sequence reads: CASSLHPDRGNQPQHF. For the CDR3, the DNA is TGCGCCAGCAGCTTGCACCCGGACAGGGGGAATCAGCCCCAGCATTTT.